This is a list of T cell receptor beta chains from one sample in a study of response to subunit inactivated influenza vaccine. TCRdb reanalysed the RT-PCR reads using MiXCR and keeps one entry per CDR3 protein. The table includes approximately 300,000 distinct CDR3 sequences, approximately 20% detected once. The sequencing here drew on PBMCs from blood, taken 21 months after vaccination. The source of these receptors is a man between 50 and 75 years old who received an inactivated influenza vaccine. Each CDR3 is given with its conserved first and last residue. The D gene is left open where the match is weak. For some rows the clone size is stated as once, few or many, or as a class when expanded; others skip it.

cdr3_aa,cdr3_nt,v_call,clone_size,d_call,j_call
CASSPSGVSETQYF,TGTGCCAGCAGCCCGTCGGGGGTATCGGAGACCCAGTACTTC,TRBV7-3,NA,NA,TRBJ2-5
CASTNSGTEPNYGYTF,TGTGCCAGCACCAACTCGGGGACAGAGCCTAACTATGGCTACACCTTC,TRBV6-1,few,TRBD1,TRBJ1-2
CASSLGQGNQPQHF,TGTGCCAGCAGCTTAGGACAGGGCAATCAGCCCCAGCATTTT,TRBV12-3/TRBV12-4,many,TRBD1,TRBJ1-5
CSARKGPISEKLFF,TGCAGTGCTAGAAAGGGGCCTATAAGTGAAAAACTGTTTTTT,TRBV20-1,NA,NA,TRBJ1-4
CASSNEVMGTDTQYF,TGTGCCAGCAGTAATGAGGTAATGGGCACAGATACGCAGTATTTT,TRBV7-6,few,NA,TRBJ2-3
CATSDLGTGRDYNEQFF,TGTGCCACCAGTGATTTGGGGACAGGAAGGGACTACAATGAGCAGTTCTTC,TRBV24-1,few,TRBD1,TRBJ2-1
CASSLSGTGDYEQYF,TGTGCCAGCAGCTTATCCGGGACAGGGGACTACGAGCAGTACTTC,TRBV5-5,NA,TRBD1,TRBJ2-7
CASSQLTGAASETQYF,TGTGCCAGCAGCCAGCTTACAGGGGCCGCTTCAGAGACCCAGTACTTC,TRBV14,few,TRBD1,TRBJ2-5
CASSLPGNRGQGYTF,TGTGCCAGCAGCTTACCGGGTAACAGGGGGCAAGGCTACACCTTC,TRBV7-9,NA,TRBD1,TRBJ1-2
CASSKTDSNQPQHF,TGCGCCAGCAGTAAGACCGACTCCAATCAGCCCCAGCATTTT,TRBV10-2,NA,NA,TRBJ1-5
CASSSGQSYEQYF,TGTGCCAGCAGCTCCGGACAATCCTACGAGCAGTACTTC,TRBV7-8,many,NA,TRBJ2-7
CASSRATGSDYGYTF,TGCGCCAGCAGCCGAGCGACAGGGTCGGACTATGGCTACACCTTC,TRBV4-3,NA,TRBD1,TRBJ1-2
CSAGTGSSTDTQYF,TGCAGCGCAGGGACAGGCAGTAGCACAGATACGCAGTATTTT,TRBV29-1,NA,TRBD1,TRBJ2-3
CASSVEAASSPLHF,TGTGCCAGCAGCGTAGAGGCAGCCTCTTCACCCCTCCACTTT,TRBV9,many,NA,TRBJ1-6
CASSLWQGGTGELFF,TGCGCCAGCAGCTTGTGGCAGGGTGGCACCGGGGAGCTGTTTTTT,TRBV5-1,NA,NA,TRBJ2-2
CASSAGGPNEQFF,TGTGCCAGCAGTGCGGGAGGGCCCAATGAGCAGTTCTTC,TRBV12-3/TRBV12-4,NA,TRBD2,TRBJ2-1
CSATGLAHSYEQYF,TGCAGTGCCACCGGACTAGCACACTCCTACGAGCAGTACTTC,TRBV20-1,NA,TRBD2,TRBJ2-7
CASSRVREVYEQYF,TGTGCCAGCAGCCGGGTCAGGGAGGTTTACGAGCAGTACTTC,TRBV7-9,NA,NA,TRBJ2-7
CSVGGVSDEQYF,TGCAGCGTTGGGGGGGTTTCGGACGAGCAGTACTTC,TRBV29-1,NA,NA,TRBJ2-7
CASSSSSGSTQFF,TGTGCCAGCAGCTCCTCTAGCGGGAGTACCCAGTTCTTC,TRBV7-3,few,TRBD2,TRBJ2-1
CASSLSLGQHNSPLHF,TGTGCCAGCAGTTTAAGCTTAGGACAGCACAATTCACCCCTCCACTTT,TRBV28,NA,NA,TRBJ1-6
CASSPGPLEDEQFF,TGCGCCAGCAGCCCCGGTCCTCTTGAGGATGAGCAGTTCTTC,TRBV4-1,NA,NA,TRBJ2-1
CASSLPPDHTQYF,TGTGCCAGCAGTTTGCCCCCGGACCATACGCAGTATTTT,TRBV7-3,few,NA,TRBJ2-3
CASSQDVGHNQPQHF,TGCGCCAGCAGCCAAGATGTGGGGCATAATCAGCCCCAGCATTTT,TRBV4-3,many,NA,TRBJ1-5
CASSLAGGLRMGYGYTF,TGTGCCAGCAGCTTGGCGGGGGGACTGCGGATGGGCTATGGCTACACCTTC,TRBV5-4,NA,NA,TRBJ1-2
CASTNPGFGTEAFF,TGTGCCAGCACCAATCCCGGGTTCGGCACTGAAGCTTTCTTT,TRBV3-1,NA,NA,TRBJ1-1
CASSQEDNYSNQPQHF,TGTGCCAGCAGCCAAGAGGACAACTATAGCAATCAGCCCCAGCATTTT,TRBV4-2,many,NA,TRBJ1-5
CASSPRTRRNTYEQYF,TGTGCCAGCAGCCCTAGAACCCGACGGAACACCTACGAGCAGTACTTC,TRBV7-2,NA,NA,TRBJ2-7
CASSVETTDTQYF,TGTGCCAGCAGCGTAGAGACCACAGATACGCAGTATTTT,TRBV9,few,NA,TRBJ2-3
CASRSGIIQETQYF,TGTGCCAGCAGGAGCGGGATCATCCAAGAGACCCAGTACTTC,TRBV12-3/TRBV12-4,NA,TRBD2,TRBJ2-5
CASSHREQGSPLHF,TGCGCCAGCAGCCACCGGGAGCAGGGATCACCCCTCCACTTT,TRBV5-1,few,NA,TRBJ1-6
CASSPPGGGETQYF,TGTGCCAGCAGCCCCCCGGGGGGGGGAGAGACCCAGTACTTC,TRBV3-1,NA,TRBD2,TRBJ2-5
CASSPRDRGSEKLFF,TGTGCCAGCAGCCCCCGTGACAGGGGTAGTGAAAAACTGTTTTTT,TRBV7-9,NA,TRBD1,TRBJ1-4
CSAKLAGEGTDTQYF,TGCAGTGCCAAACTAGCGGGGGAAGGCACAGATACGCAGTATTTT,TRBV20-1,few,TRBD2,TRBJ2-3
CASRLTSNYGYTF,TGTGCCAGCAGACTGACGTCTAACTATGGCTACACCTTC,TRBV6-1,many,NA,TRBJ1-2
CASSYGGRDRGYEQYF,TGTGCCAGCAGTTACGGGGGCCGGGACAGGGGCTACGAGCAGTACTTC,TRBV6-5,NA,TRBD1,TRBJ2-7
CSAQAGTKTEAFF,TGCAGTGCCCAAGCCGGGACAAAGACTGAAGCTTTCTTT,TRBV20-1,NA,NA,TRBJ1-1
CASSQSVNQPQHF,TGTGCCAGCAGCCAATCAGTAAATCAGCCCCAGCATTTT,TRBV14,many,NA,TRBJ1-5
CASRLLAGGPIEQYF,TGTGCCAGCAGATTACTAGCGGGAGGGCCGATTGAGCAGTACTTC,TRBV7-2,few,TRBD2,TRBJ2-7
CSARSPFGLPQYF,TGCAGTGCTAGATCCCCTTTTGGGCTGCCCCAGTACTTC,TRBV20-1,NA,NA,TRBJ2-5
CASSREGRGQGNTF,TGTGCCAGCAGCCGCGAGGGCAGGGGGCAGGGGAACACCTTC,TRBV5-6,NA,TRBD1,TRBJ1-2
CSVPAHTANYGYTF,TGCAGCGTCCCAGCGCATACAGCTAACTATGGCTACACCTTC,TRBV29-1,many,NA,TRBJ1-2
CASSIRPLADLRYEQYF,TGTGCCAGCAGCATTAGACCACTAGCGGACTTACGGTACGAGCAGTACTTC,TRBV11-2,once,TRBD2,TRBJ2-7
CASSLLSRGADTQYF,TGTGCCAGCAGCTTATTATCCAGGGGGGCAGATACGCAGTATTTT,TRBV7-9,NA,NA,TRBJ2-3
CASSSHSYGYTF,TGTGCCAGCAGTTCCCACAGCTATGGCTACACCTTC,TRBV12-3/TRBV12-4,many,NA,TRBJ1-2
CSARDQFSERGSSYNEQFF,TGCAGTGCTAGAGATCAGTTTTCGGAGCGGGGCAGCTCCTACAATGAGCAGTTCTTC,TRBV20-1,once,TRBD2,TRBJ2-1
CASSSGRTNTGELFF,TGTGCTAGCAGCTCGGGACGGACGAACACCGGGGAGCTGTTTTTT,TRBV7-7,few,NA,TRBJ2-2
CSARDGQTMAPGNTIYF,TGCAGTGCTAGAGACGGACAAACGATGGCTCCTGGAAACACCATATATTTT,TRBV20-1,many,NA,TRBJ1-3
CASSLAGDDTQYF,TGCGCCAGCAGCTTGGCGGGGGATGATACGCAGTATTTT,TRBV5-1,NA,NA,TRBJ2-3
CASSLLAAEKLFF,TGTGCCAGCAGCTTGCTGGCTGCGGAAAAACTGTTTTTT,TRBV5-5,few,NA,TRBJ1-4
CASSSQTVVVHNEQFF,TGTGCCAGCAGCTCCCAGACAGTAGTAGTCCACAATGAGCAGTTCTTC,TRBV7-8,few,NA,TRBJ2-1
CASSQSQGSYNEQFF,TGTGCCAGCAGCCAAAGTCAGGGGTCCTACAATGAGCAGTTCTTC,TRBV6-2/TRBV6-3,few,NA,TRBJ2-1
CASSRTYGYTF,TGTGCCAGCAGTCGGACGTATGGCTACACCTTC,TRBV28,NA,NA,TRBJ1-2
CASSLLGRALTNNQPQHF,TGTGCCAGCAGTTTATTAGGCAGGGCACTTACGAACAATCAGCCCCAGCATTTT,TRBV28,few,NA,TRBJ1-5
CASSVVGLANEQFF,TGTGCCAGCAGCGTAGTCGGACTAGCTAATGAGCAGTTCTTC,TRBV9,few,TRBD2,TRBJ2-1
CASAPGLLYNEQFF,TGTGCCAGCGCCCCGGGACTACTATACAATGAGCAGTTCTTC,TRBV14,few,TRBD2,TRBJ2-1
CASSLATGAINTEAFF,TGTGCCAGCAGCTTAGCGACGGGGGCTATCAACACTGAAGCTTTCTTT,TRBV7-6,many,NA,TRBJ1-1